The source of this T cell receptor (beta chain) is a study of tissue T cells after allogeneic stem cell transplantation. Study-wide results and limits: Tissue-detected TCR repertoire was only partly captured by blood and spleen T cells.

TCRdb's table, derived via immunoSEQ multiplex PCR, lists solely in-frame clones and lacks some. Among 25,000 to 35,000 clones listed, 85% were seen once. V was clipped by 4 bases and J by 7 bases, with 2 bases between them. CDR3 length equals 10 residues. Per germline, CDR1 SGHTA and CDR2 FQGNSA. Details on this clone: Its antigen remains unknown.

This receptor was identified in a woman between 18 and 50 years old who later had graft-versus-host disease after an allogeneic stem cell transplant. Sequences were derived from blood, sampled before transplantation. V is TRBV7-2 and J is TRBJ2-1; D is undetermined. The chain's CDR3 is CASSSNEQFF. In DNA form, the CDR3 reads TGTGCCAGCAGCTCTAATGAGCAGTTCTTC.